This T cell receptor beta chain stems from a study of blood T cells in healthy people across ages (dated by TCRdb to between 2014 and 2016). A note on the overall study: In model experiments, template switching captured roughly one uniquely barcoded TCR beta cDNA molecule for every two T cells. Age-related changes in TCR beta repertoire diversity were measured in the study by deep sequencing normalized with unique cDNA molecular identifiers. Four age groups were formed from the donors: young (average approximately 15 years), middle-aged (approximately 39), aged (62) and long-lived (around 82). Using the same blood draw, the study looked at two additional independent replicas of 1 million unique cDNA reads for two donors, one aged 18 to 30 and the other aged 80 or older. Results the study describes overall, beyond this receptor: Since profiling was done on bulk unsorted PBMCs, naive and antigen-experienced compartments could not be conclusively compared. As age increased, observed TCR beta diversity per million T cells dropped in a roughly linear way, and a significant reduction was already evident by age 40. Estimates of total diversity based on one million sequenced T cells were considered lower bounds and underestimates. The CMV infection status of donors was not known, potentially confounding age-related changes in expanded clonotypes. A strong correlation was found between observed TCR beta diversity and the percentage of naive T cells measured by flow cytometry. Compared with the aged group, more naive CD4+ T cells, fewer expanded clones and increased TCR diversity were shown by the long-lived group, suggesting age selection.

Looking up the germline V gene (reference sequence) yields CDR1 LNHNV and CDR2 YYDKDF. A distance of 14 bases separates the germline ends of V and J, which lose 5 bases and 6 bases respectively. Taken from cysteine to phenylalanine, the CDR3 has 14 residues. Just the 42-base CDR3 DNA is kept, in frame starting at base 1. To note about this clonotype: The clone's antigen remains unknown. Per-base quality was not reported, and no clone a single base away is much larger than it.

Library preparation employed 5' RACE. TCRdb shows the sequencer as Illumina HiSeq 2500. A second PCR of roughly 7 to 12 cycles was performed with a sample-barcoded 5' primer and a J-beta primer mix. A template-switch 5' adaptor carrying 12 random nucleotides introduced a unique molecular identifier onto each TCR beta cDNA molecule. Each sample yielded at least 2.5 million CDR3-containing paired-end reads. First-strand cDNA synthesis was performed from all RNA using the Mint cDNA synthesis kit, with priming by a TRBC-specific oligonucleotide. Following uracil-DNA glycosylase treatment, a first 18-cycle PCR with universal primers M1SS and BC2_uni_R was performed on all cDNA. The paper's processing steps were these. For normalization, 1 million high-quality reads, each with a distinct molecular identifier, were randomly selected from each sample. Instead of being binned into consensus sequences, reads that shared molecular identifiers were thrown out. MiTCR, run with a Q25 quality threshold and the strictest error-elimination algorithm, handled CDR3 identification, clonotype clustering and error correction. A nonparametric unseen species model using Euler transformation provided a lower-bound estimate of total TCR beta diversity. The public sequencing data were trimmed at Q25 with fastp and processed into clonotypes with MiXCR by TCRdb, which kept only in-frame beta chains. Entries that share a CDR3 protein sequence are merged under the most common genes and DNA. The V and J calls come from TCRdb's annotation, not from the publication. For this sample there are 750,000 or so distinct CDR3 sequences; just under 25% appear just once. The biggest ten clones account for under 9.5% of the sample.

The donors were roughly 39 Caucasian individuals from Russia, aged 6 to 90 years, who were systemically healthy. Each donor gave about 11 milliliters of peripheral blood, drawn into EDTA-treated Vacutainer tubes. Ficoll-Paque density-gradient centrifugation was used to isolate PBMCs, with at least 7 million obtained per sample. Trizol reagent was used to extract total RNA from the PBMCs, yielding at least 5.5 micrograms per sample. Naive CD45RAhigh/CD27high T cell percentages were measured by flow cytometry on a PBMC aliquot from every donor. The data also belong to a second study, concerning T cells of mothers and their children. As noted in the second study: The donors were nine systemically healthy Caucasian individuals, made up of three mothers and their six children. cDNA synthesis consumed the entire amount of extracted RNA, loaded at around 1.4 ug RNA in each 15 ul reaction. In the second PCR, the M1S primer introduced both the sample barcodes and 2-4 random nucleotides. More than 8.5 million TCR beta CDR3 reads were obtained from each mother, and 2.5 million to 3.5 million reads were obtained from each child. In both related and unrelated pairs, thymic selection shapes the output of TCR recombination in a similar way, with inherited differences having only a minor effect. Normalized repertoire overlap was always slightly but never significantly higher in related than unrelated mother-child pairs. With a sensitivity of approximately 92 clones per million clonotypes, no persistent microchimeric T cell clones were detected. In the study, deep NGS was used to compare the TCR beta repertoires of mothers and children, and features distinguishing related mother-child pairs from unrelated individuals were sought. The mean age was around 40 +/- 4 years for the mothers and about 10 +/- 4 years for the children. Libraries were sequenced on Illumina HiSeq 2000 with 100+100 nt paired-end reads after adapter ligation with NEBNext reagents. To prevent cross-contamination, the mother and child libraries were prepared one month apart and sequenced in separate runs. Each donor had between roughly 500,000 and 2,200,000 distinct TCR beta clonotypes identified. Naive TCR beta clonotypes were estimated from low-frequency clonotypes matched to each donor's FACS-determined naive share, without sorting.

The chain is encoded by TRBV15 joined to TRBJ1-5; perhaps TRBD1 is the D gene, with 5 bases matching. The sequence was collected from a boy younger than 18 in good health. What was sequenced was blood. DNA sequence: TGTGCCACCAGCCGGGGAGGGGTGGGTCAGCCCCAGCATTTT. This codes for CATSRGGVGQPQHF.